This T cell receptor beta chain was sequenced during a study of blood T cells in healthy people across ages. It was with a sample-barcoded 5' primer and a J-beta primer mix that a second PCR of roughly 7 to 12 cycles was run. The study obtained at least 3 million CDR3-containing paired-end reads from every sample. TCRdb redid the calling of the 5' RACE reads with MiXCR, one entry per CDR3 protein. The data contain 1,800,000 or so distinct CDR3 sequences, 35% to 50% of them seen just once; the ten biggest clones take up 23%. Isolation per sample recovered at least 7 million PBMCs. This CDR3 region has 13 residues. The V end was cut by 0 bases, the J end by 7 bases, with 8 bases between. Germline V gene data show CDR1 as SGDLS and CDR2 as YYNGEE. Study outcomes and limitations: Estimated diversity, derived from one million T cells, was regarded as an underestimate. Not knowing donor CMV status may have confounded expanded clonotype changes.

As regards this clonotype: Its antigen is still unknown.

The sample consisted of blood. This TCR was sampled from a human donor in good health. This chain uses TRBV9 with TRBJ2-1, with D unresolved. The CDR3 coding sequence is TGTGCCAGCAGCGTAGAGGCCGGGAATGAGCAGTTCTTC. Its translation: CASSVEAGNEQFF.